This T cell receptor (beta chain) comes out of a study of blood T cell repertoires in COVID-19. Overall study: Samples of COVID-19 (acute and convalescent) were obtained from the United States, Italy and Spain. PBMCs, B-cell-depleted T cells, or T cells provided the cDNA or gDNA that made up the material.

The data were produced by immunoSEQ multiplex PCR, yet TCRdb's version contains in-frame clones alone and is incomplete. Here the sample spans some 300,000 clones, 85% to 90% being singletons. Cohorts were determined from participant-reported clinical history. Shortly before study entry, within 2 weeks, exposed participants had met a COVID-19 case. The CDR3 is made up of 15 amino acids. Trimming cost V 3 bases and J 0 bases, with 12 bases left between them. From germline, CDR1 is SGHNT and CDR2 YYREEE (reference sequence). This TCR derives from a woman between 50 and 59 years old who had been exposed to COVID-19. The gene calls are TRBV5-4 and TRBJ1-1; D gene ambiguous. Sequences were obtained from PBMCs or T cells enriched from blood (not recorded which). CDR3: CASSSEGWMNTEAFF. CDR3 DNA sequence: TGTGCCAGCAGCTCCGAGGGCTGGATGAACACTGAAGCTTTCTTT. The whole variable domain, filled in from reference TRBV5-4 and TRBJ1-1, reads ETGVTQSPTHLIKTRGQQVTLRCSSQSGHNTVSWYQQALGQGPQFIFQYYREEENGRGNFPPRFSGLQFPNYSSELNVNALELDDSALYLCASSSEGWMNTEAFFGQGTRLTVV.